The sequence of this T cell receptor beta chain was determined in a study of blood T cell repertoires in COVID-19. Study context: Donors in the United States, Italy and Spain gave samples during acute or convalescent COVID-19. T cells, B-cell-depleted T cells, or PBMCs provided the cDNA or gDNA that served as material.

TCRdb keeps only in-frame clones here, not all; method: immunoSEQ multiplex PCR. This table has around 100,000 clones, 85% appearing once. Seattle's cohort entered during active infection and was followed longitudinally. The CDR3 has 12 amino acids. Germline-derived CDR1 and CDR2 are SNHLY and FYNNEI. The junction had 7 bases not matched to a gene; V was cut back by 9 bases and J by 9 bases. Sequencing was carried out using peripheral blood. The clonotype originates from an older woman with COVID-19, enrolled during active disease. The rearrangement joins TRBV2 to TRBJ1-2; TRBD1 matches at 10 bases. In DNA, the CDR3 is TGTGCCAGTAGACAGGGGGCGAACAGCTACACCTTC. This translates into CASRQGANSYTF.